This entry features one T cell receptor (beta chain) sequence. Its antigen is unknown. TCR beta libraries were made by quantitative 5'-RACE with molecular barcodes. TCRdb re-derived calls from the 5' RACE reads in MiXCR, one entry per CDR3 protein. The sample records 300,000 to 400,000 distinct CDR3 sequences, more than 20% being singletons. The record originates from a study of CD8 T cells in ankylosing spondylitis. Study findings and constraints: About 8 highly homologous variants made up a TCR beta motif that seemed to typify ankylosing spondylitis blood.

Trimming removed 8 bases from V and 2 bases from J, with 10 bases in between. The length of the CDR3 is 13 residues. The receptor was isolated from a male donor with ankylosing spondylitis. Sample: blood, either unsorted or a sorted T cell fraction (not recorded which). The chain links TRBV12-3 or TRBV12-4 to TRBJ1-5; no reliable D call. The CDR3 DNA sequence: TGTGCCAGCGGATCTCTCGGCAATCAGCCCCAGCATTTT. Encoded protein: CASGSLGNQPQHF.